The 16 T cell receptor beta chains given below trace back to one sample, sequenced in a study of tumor and adjacent non-tumor tissue in lung cancer. The library came from three nested PCR rounds adapted from ARM-PCR protocols. TCRdb independently ran MiXCR on the multiplex PCR reads; one entry per CDR3 protein. The sample consists of 75,000 to 100,000 distinct CDR3 sequences, about 67% of them appearing once. This sample's RNA came from whole unsorted tissue. The specimen was lung tumor tissue. All receptors come from a man aged 55 to 70 with non-small cell lung cancer.

Notes on this clonotype: A junction boundary mismatches the germline segment, possibly from a read error. V usage is TRBV7-8 and J usage is TRBJ2-2, with a possible D match to TRBD2 (5 bases). The CDR3 is 16 residues long. Germline-derived CDR1 and CDR2 are SGHVS and FQNEAQ. CDR3 bases: TGTGCCAGCAGCCCCCTTCGAGGACCGAACACCGGGGAGCCGTTTTTT. Amino acid sequence: CASSPLRGPNTGEPFF.

This clonotype was recorded a few times. A much larger clone is a single base away; this may be a read error. The rearrangement joins TRBV5-5 to TRBJ1-4, with D possibly matching TRBD1 (5 bases). Trimming shortened V by 5 bases and J by 6 bases, and 14 bases separated the two germline ends. The CDR3 has 14 residues. Germline loops: CDR1 SGHKS, CDR2 YYEKEE (reference sequence). CDR3 loop: CASSFQIGDEKLFF. Written as DNA, the CDR3 is TGTGCCAGCAGTTTTCAGATAGGGGATGAAAAACTGTTTTTT.

The V and J genes are TRBV25-1 and TRBJ2-1; D remains unclear. The germline CDR1 and CDR2 sequences are MGHDK and SYGVNS. The CDR3 totals 14 residues. V lost 4 bases to trimming and J lost 0 bases, with 7 bases between them. The chain's CDR3 is CASSATSSYNEQFF. CDR3 coding DNA: TGTGCCAGCAGTGCGACGAGCTCCTACAATGAGCAGTTCTTC.

For this clonotype: Likely a read error: the CDR3 ends without its conserved phenylalanine or tryptophan. This chain joins TRBV11-2 and TRBJ2-3; D remains unclear. Germline V lookup: CDR1 SGHAT, CDR2 FQNNGV. V lost 6 bases, J lost 0 bases, and 7 bases lay in between. The CDR3 has 13 amino acids. CDR3 protein: CASSFPSTDTQYS. As DNA, the CDR3 is TGTGCCAGCAGTTTCCCCAGCACAGATACGCAGTATTCT.

This clonotype was seen only a few times. The chain carries TRBV2 and TRBJ1-2; 7 nucleotides match TRBD1. After removal of 3 bases from V and 4 bases from J, the junction contained 8 bases not matched to a gene. This CDR3 is 15 amino acids long. Germline V CDR1 and CDR2: SNHLY, FYNNEI. The CDR3 bases are TGTGCCAGCAGTGACAGGGACAGTTCACTCTATGGCTACACCTTC. Translated: CASSDRDSSLYGYTF.

In its sample, this clonotype was seen many times. Written as DNA, the CDR3 is TGTGCCAGCAGTTACTCTAGCGACGATGAGCAGTTCTTC. It yields the protein CASSYSSDDEQFF. The V gene is TRBV6-5, the J gene TRBJ2-1; maybe TRBD2 (5 bases). CDR1 MNHEY and CDR2 SVGAGI come from the germline V gene. This CDR3 contains 13 residues. Deletions cut 0 bases from V and 8 bases from J, with 8 bases between.

This clonotype is a singleton in its sample. One junction end does not reproduce the germline sequence, and a read error may be involved. The chain carries TRBV11-3 and TRBJ2-5; 7 nucleotides agree with TRBD2. The V gene's germline CDR1 is SGHNT and CDR2 YENEEA. CDR3 length: 16 amino acids. CDR3 sequence: CASILESGIVEETQYF. The CDR3 nucleotides are TGTGCCAGCATCTTAGAGAGCGGGATAGTCGAAGAAACCCAGTACTTC.

This clonotype is a singleton in its sample. This CDR3 fails to terminate in the conserved phenylalanine or tryptophan, so it likely reflects a read error. The CDR3 DNA reads as TGCATTGCTAGAGATCTAGGGGTGGGTGACAATGAGCAGTTCTCC. Its protein is CIARDLGVGDNEQFS. This sequence joins TRBV20-1 and TRBJ2-1, with TRBD1 as a possible D gene (5 bases). The CDR3 spans 15 residues. Germline V gene lookup returns CDR1 DFQATT and CDR2 SNEGSKA (reference sequence).

As for this clonotype: With a much larger clone just one base away, this may be a read error. J is TRBJ1-5 and V is TRBV20-1; D uncertain. In germline, CDR1 is DFQATT, CDR2 SNEGSKA (reference sequence). The CDR3 runs to 15 residues. The CDR3 DNA reads as TGCAATGCTAGAGATATGAACAGACTCAATCAGCCCCAGCATTTT. Its protein is CNARDMNRLNQPQHF.

This chain connects TRBV29-1 to TRBJ1-2; 8 nucleotides line up with TRBD1. Unmatched junction bases numbered 7, after V lost 2 bases and J lost 5 bases. Germline V gene sequence: CDR1 SQVTM, CDR2 ANQGSEA. The CDR3 spans 14 residues. The CDR3 coding sequence is TGCAGCGTTGAAAGGGCAGGGGGCATTTATGGCTACACCTTC. It specifies CSVERAGGIYGYTF.

Of note for this clonotype: The junction shows a germline mismatch at one end, possibly a read error. V usage is TRBV4-3 and J usage is TRBJ1-2, with TRBD1 matching over 7 bases. From germline, CDR1 is LGHNA and CDR2 YSLEER. The CDR3 covers 14 residues. The CDR3 loop is CTSSLIQGTVGYTF. CDR3 nucleotide sequence: TGCACCAGCAGCCTTATACAGGGGACTGTTGGCTACACCTTC.

Comments on this clonotype: Mismatch with germline at one junction end may stem from a read error. The genes are TRBV12-3 or TRBV12-4 and TRBJ1-5; 7 nucleotides match TRBD1. The CDR3 extends over 17 amino acids. The CDR3 DNA reads TGTGCCATCAGTCCCCTCCGCGGGACAGAGGGCAATCAGCCCCAGCATTTT. It yields the protein CAISPLRGTEGNQPQHF.

This clonotype has a count of ten or more. The V and J genes are TRBV29-1 and TRBJ1-5, with 7 bases identical to TRBD1. CDR1 is SQVTM and CDR2 is ANQGSEA in the germline V gene. Losses at the gene ends were 4 bases for V and 2 bases for J; bases not matched to a gene: 5. This CDR3 region has 14 residues. Written as DNA, the CDR3 is TGCAGCGTTGGAGCCACAGGGGGCAATCAGCCCCAGCATTTT. Residues: CSVGATGGNQPQHF. Full variable domain (missing parts from reference TRBV29-1 and TRBJ1-5): SAVISQKPSRDICQRGTSLTIQCQVDSQVTMMFWYRQQPGQSLTLIATANQGSEATYESGFVIDKFPISRPNLTFSTLTVSNMSPEDSSIYLCSVGATGGNQPQHFGDGTRLSIL.

The rearrangement links TRBV30 to TRBJ2-7; possible D gene TRBD2, 6 bases. V was trimmed by 4 bases and J by 3 bases, leaving 16 bases between them. This CDR3 has 14 amino acids. The germline V gene has CDR1 GTSNPN and CDR2 SVGIG (reference sequence). The CDR3, as DNA: TGTGCCTGGACTCGTGGGGGAGGCAACTACGAGCAGTACTTC. Protein: CAWTRGGGNYEQYF.

The chain carries TRBV5-4 and TRBJ2-5, with 7 positions matching TRBD2. This CDR3 has 14 residues. V shed 0 bases and J 13 bases; nucleotides not matched to a gene: 12. Germline CDR1 SGHNT, CDR2 YYREEE (reference sequence). CDR3 sequence: CASSLEAGVETMYF. CDR3 nucleotides: TGTGCCAGCAGCTTGGAGGCGGGAGTAGAGACCATGTACTTC.

This clonotype occurred once. A read error is possible here, since a much larger clone lies one base away. The CDR3 does not close with the conserved phenylalanine or tryptophan, likely indicating a read error. The rearrangement uses TRBV30 and TRBJ1-1; no clear D gene. Between the trimmed V and J ends, which lost 3 bases and 6 bases, there was a span of 11 bases. The length of the CDR3 is 12 residues. Per germline, CDR1 GTSNPN and CDR2 SVGIG (reference sequence). CDR3 amino acids: CAWSFGIPEAFV. As DNA, the CDR3 is TGTGCCTGGAGCTTTGGGATACCTGAAGCTTTCGTT.